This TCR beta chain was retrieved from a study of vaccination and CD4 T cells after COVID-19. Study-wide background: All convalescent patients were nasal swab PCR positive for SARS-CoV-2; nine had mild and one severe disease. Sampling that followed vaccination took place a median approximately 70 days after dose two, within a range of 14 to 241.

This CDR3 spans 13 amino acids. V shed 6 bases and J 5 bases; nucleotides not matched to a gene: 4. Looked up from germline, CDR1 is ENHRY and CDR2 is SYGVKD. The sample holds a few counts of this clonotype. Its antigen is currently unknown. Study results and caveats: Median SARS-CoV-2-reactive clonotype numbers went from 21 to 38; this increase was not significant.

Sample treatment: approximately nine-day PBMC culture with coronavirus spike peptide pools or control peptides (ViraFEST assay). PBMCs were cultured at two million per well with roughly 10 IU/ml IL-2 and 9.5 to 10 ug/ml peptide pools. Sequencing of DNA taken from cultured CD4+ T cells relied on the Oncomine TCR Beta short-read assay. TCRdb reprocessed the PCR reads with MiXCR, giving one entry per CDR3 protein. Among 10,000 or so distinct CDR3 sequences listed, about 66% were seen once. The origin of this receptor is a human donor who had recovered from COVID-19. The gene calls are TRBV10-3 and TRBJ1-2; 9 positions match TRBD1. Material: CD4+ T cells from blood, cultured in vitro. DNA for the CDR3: TGTGCCATCAGGGGGGACAGGGCTTATGGCTACACCTTC. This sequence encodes CAIRGDRAYGYTF.